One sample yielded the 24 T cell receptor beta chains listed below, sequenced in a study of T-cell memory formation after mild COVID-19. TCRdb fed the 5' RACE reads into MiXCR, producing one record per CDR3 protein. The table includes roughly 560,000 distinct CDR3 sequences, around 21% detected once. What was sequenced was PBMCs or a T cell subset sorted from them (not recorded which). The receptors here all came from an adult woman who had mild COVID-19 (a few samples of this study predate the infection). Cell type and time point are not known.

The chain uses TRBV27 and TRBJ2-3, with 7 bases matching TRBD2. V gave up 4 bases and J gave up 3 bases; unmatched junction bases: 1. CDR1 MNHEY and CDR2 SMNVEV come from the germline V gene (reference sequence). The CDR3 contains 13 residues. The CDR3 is CASSYGGTDTQYF. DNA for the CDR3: TGTGCCAGCAGTTACGGGGGGACAGATACGCAGTATTTT.

CDR3 region: CAWRWRGELFF. In DNA form, the CDR3 reads TGTGCCTGGAGGTGGCGCGGGGAGCTGTTTTTT. This chain connects TRBV30 to TRBJ2-2; D is undetermined. The germline CDR1 and CDR2 sequences are GTSNPN and SVGIG (reference sequence). This CDR3 spans 11 amino acids. The V gene lost 3 bases and the J gene lost 7 bases, with 6 bases spanning the gap.

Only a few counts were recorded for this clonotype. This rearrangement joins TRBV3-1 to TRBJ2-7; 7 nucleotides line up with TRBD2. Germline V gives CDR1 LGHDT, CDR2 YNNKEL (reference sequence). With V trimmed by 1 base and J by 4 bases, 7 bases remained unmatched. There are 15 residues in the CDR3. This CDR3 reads CASSQAGGGTYEQYF. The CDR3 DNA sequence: TGTGCCAGCAGCCAAGCGGGGGGAGGGACTTACGAGCAGTACTTC.

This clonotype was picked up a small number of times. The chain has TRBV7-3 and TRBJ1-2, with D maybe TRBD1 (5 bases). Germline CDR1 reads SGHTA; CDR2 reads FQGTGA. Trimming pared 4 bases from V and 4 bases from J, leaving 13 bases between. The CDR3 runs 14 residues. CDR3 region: CASSSSGNPYGYTF. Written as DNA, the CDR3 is TGTGCCAGCAGCTCCTCAGGGAACCCCTATGGCTACACCTTC. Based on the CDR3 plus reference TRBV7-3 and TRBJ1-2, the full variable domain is GAGVSQTPSNKVTEKGKYVELRCDPISGHTALYWYRQSLGQGPEFLIYFQGTGAADDSGLPNDRFFAVRPEGSVSTLKIQRTERGDSAVYLCASSSSGNPYGYTFGSGTRLTVV.

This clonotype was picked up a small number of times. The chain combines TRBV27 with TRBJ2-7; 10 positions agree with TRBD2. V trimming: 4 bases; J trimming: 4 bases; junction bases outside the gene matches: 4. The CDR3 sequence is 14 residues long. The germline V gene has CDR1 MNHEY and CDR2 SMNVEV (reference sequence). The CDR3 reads CASSSRTSGYEQYF. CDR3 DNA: TGTGCCAGCAGTTCAAGGACTAGCGGTTACGAGCAGTACTTC.

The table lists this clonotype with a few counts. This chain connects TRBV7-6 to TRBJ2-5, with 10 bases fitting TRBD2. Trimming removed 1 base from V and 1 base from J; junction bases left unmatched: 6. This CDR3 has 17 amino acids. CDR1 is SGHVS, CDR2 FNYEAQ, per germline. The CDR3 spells CASSLEGIAGGQETQYF. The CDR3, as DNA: TGTGCCAGCAGCTTAGAAGGGATAGCGGGAGGCCAAGAGACCCAGTACTTC.

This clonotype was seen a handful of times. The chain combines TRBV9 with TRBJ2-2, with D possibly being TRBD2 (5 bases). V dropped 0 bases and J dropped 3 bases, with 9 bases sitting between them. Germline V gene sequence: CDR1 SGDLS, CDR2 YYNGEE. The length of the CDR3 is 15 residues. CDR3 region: CASSVGLTYTGELFF. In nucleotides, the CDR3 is TGTGCCAGCAGCGTAGGACTAACGTACACCGGGGAGCTGTTTTTT.

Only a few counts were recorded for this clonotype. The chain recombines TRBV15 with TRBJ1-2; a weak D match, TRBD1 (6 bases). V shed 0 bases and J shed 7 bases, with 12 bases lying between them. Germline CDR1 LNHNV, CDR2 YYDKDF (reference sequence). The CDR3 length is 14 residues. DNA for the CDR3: TGTGCCACCAGCAGAGATTGGGGGGGCGCTGGCTACACCTTC. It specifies CATSRDWGGAGYTF.

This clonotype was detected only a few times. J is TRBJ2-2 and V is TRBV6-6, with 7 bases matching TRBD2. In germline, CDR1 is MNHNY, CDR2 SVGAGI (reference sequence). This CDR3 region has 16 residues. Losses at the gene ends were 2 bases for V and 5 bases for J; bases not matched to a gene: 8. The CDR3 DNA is TGTGCCAGCAGTTACCGCCCGGGAGGCGGGACCGGGGAGCTGTTTTTT. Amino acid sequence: CASSYRPGGGTGELFF.

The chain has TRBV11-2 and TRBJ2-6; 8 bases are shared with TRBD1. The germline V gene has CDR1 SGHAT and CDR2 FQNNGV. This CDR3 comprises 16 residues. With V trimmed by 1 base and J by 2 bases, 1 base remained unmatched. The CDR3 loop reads CASSLAGGAGANVLTF. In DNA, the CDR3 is TGTGCCAGCAGCTTAGCAGGGGGCGCTGGGGCCAACGTCCTGACTTTC.

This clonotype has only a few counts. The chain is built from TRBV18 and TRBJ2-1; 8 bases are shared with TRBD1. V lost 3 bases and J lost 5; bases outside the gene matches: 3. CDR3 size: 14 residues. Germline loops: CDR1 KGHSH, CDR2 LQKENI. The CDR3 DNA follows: TGTGCCAGCTCACCTAGGACAGGGCACAATGAGCAGTTCTTC. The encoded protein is CASSPRTGHNEQFF.

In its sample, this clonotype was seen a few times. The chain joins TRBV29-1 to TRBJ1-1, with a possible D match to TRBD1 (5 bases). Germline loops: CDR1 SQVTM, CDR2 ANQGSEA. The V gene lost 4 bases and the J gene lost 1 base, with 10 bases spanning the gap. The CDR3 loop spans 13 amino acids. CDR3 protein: CSVVVQANTEAFF. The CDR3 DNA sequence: TGCAGCGTTGTTGTACAGGCGAACACTGAAGCTTTCTTT.

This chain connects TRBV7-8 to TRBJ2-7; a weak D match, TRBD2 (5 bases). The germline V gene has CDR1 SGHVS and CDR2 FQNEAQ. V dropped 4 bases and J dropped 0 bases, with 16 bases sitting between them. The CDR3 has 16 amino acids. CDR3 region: CASSSREAYSSYEQYF. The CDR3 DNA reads TGTGCCAGCAGCTCACGGGAAGCGTATAGCTCCTACGAGCAGTACTTC. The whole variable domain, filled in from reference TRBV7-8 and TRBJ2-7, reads GAGVSQSPRYKVAKRGQDVALRCDPISGHVSLFWYQQALGQGPEFLTYFQNEAQLDKSGLPSDRFFAERPEGSVSTLKIQRTQQEDSAVYLCASSSREAYSSYEQYFGPGTRLTVT.

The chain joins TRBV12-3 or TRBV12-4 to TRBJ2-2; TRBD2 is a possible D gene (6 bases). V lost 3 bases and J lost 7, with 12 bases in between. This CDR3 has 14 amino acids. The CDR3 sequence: CASSFFRENGELFF. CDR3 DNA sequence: TGTGCCAGCAGTTTCTTCCGGGAGAACGGGGAGCTGTTTTTT.

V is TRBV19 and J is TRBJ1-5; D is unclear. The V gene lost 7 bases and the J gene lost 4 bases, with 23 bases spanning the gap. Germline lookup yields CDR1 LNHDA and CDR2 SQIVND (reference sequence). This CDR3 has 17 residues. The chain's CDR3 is CASTPGPQPPANQPQHF. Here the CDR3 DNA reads TGTGCCAGTACCCCGGGTCCGCAGCCCCCAGCTAATCAGCCCCAGCATTTT.

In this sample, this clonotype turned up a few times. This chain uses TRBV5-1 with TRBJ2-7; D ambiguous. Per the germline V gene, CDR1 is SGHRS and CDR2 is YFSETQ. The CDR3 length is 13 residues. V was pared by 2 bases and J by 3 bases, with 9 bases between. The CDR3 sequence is CASSLLLYYEQYF. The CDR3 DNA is TGCGCCAGCAGCTTACTACTGTACTACGAGCAGTACTTC. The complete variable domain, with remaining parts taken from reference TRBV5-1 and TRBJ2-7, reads KAGVTQTPRYLIKTRGQQVTLSCSPISGHRSVSWYQQTPGQGLQFLFEYFSETQRNKGNFPGRFSGRQFSNSRSEMNVSTLELGDSALYLCASSLLLYYEQYFGPGTRLTVT.

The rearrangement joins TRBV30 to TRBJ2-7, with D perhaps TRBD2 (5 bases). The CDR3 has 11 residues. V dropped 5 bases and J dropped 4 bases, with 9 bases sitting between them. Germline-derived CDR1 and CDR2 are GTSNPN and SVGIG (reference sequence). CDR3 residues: CAWGSYYEQYF. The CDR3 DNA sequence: TGTGCCTGGGGGAGCTATTACGAGCAGTACTTC.

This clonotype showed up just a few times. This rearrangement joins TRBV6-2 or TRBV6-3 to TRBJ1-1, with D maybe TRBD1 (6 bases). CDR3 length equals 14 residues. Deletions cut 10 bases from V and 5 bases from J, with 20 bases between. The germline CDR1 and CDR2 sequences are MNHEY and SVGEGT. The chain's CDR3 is CAIGGGARQTEAFF. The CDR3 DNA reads TGTGCCATCGGAGGGGGGGCCCGACAAACTGAAGCTTTCTTT.

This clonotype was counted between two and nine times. CDR3 nucleotide sequence: TGTGCCAGCAGCACAATAGCGGGAGGGCCAGGAGAGCAGTTCTTC. Protein sequence: CASSTIAGGPGEQFF. The rearrangement joins TRBV7-9 to TRBJ2-1; TRBD2 aligns across 11 bases. The V gene end was trimmed by 5 bases and the J gene end by 10 bases; junction bases not matched to a gene: 10. CDR1 and CDR2 (germline): SEHNR, FQNEAQ (reference sequence). This CDR3 is built from 15 residues.

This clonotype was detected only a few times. The CDR3 coding sequence is TGTGCCAGCAGCCCCGGTGGGGGGCGAACCTACAATGAGCAGTTCTTC. Its protein is CASSPGGGRTYNEQFF. V and J are TRBV27 and TRBJ2-1; D possibly matches TRBD1 or TRBD2 (6 bases each). This CDR3 has 16 amino acids. Germline V gene lookup returns CDR1 MNHEY and CDR2 SMNVEV (reference sequence). Trimming pared 6 bases from V and 2 bases from J, leaving 17 bases between.

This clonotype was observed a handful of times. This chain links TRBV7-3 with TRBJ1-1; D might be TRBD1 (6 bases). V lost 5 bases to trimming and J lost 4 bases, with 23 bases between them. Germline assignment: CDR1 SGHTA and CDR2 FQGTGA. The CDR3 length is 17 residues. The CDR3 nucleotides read TGTGCCAGCAGCCTAGGCCCCCTACAGGGCATAGGCACTGAAGCTTTCTTT. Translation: CASSLGPLQGIGTEAFF.

This chain's CDR3 is CASRVQGSGNTIYF. Here the CDR3 DNA reads TGTGCCAGCAGGGTCCAGGGTTCTGGAAACACCATATATTTT. V is TRBV2 and J is TRBJ1-3, with a tentative D call TRBD1 (5 bases). V shed 6 bases and J shed 1 base, with 10 bases lying between them. Looked up from germline, CDR1 is SNHLY and CDR2 is FYNNEI. CDR3 size: 14 residues.

This CDR3 is CSASRTGGRYGYTF. DNA for the CDR3: TGCAGTGCTAGTAGGACAGGTGGCCGCTATGGCTACACCTTC. The genes are TRBV20-1 and TRBJ1-2, with TRBD1 identical over 7 bases. Germline V gives CDR1 DFQATT, CDR2 SNEGSKA (reference sequence). The CDR3 is 14 amino acids. Trimming cost V 3 bases and J 4 bases; bases outside gene matches: 8.

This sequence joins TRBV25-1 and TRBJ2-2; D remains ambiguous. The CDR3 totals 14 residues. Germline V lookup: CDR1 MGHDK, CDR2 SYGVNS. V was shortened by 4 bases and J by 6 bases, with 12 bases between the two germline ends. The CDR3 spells CASSGAVGSGELFF. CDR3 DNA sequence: TGTGCCAGCAGTGGAGCCGTGGGGTCCGGGGAGCTGTTTTTT. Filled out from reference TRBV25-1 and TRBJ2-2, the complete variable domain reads EADIYQTPRYLVIGTGKKITLECSQTMGHDKMYWYQQDPGMELHLIHYSYGVNSTEKGDLSSESTVSRIRTEHFPLTLESARPSHTSQYLCASSGAVGSGELFFGEGSRLTVL.